The clone carrying this TCR beta chain was seen a few times. PCR involved 60 Vbeta and 13 Jbeta primers. The protocol was immunoSEQ multiplex PCR, while the TCRdb copy is restricted to in-frame clones and leaves out a portion. The sample gives 90,000 to 120,000 clones, roughly 72% of which show up once; 7.5% to 9% is in the top ten. The source of the sample is a study of cytomegalovirus exposure and HLA in healthy donors. CDR3 length: 14 residues. Per germline, CDR1 MNHNS and CDR2 SASEGT. The origin of this receptor is a man aged 25 to 45 in good health and CMV-seronegative. The rearrangement links TRBV6-1 to TRBJ2-5; possibly TRBD2 for D (6 bases). The closer fit of TRBJ2-7 to the DNA end suggests the J call may be wrong. Specimen: PBMCs. The CDR3 DNA reads TGTGCCAGCAGTGAACAGGGAGGCTCCTACGAGCAGTACTTC. Translated: CASSEQGGSYEQYF.